This TCR beta chain comes out of a study of TIL therapy for anti-PD-1-resistant metastatic lung cancer. The immunoSEQ assay was v3. The data were produced by immunoSEQ multiplex PCR, yet TCRdb's version contains in-frame clones alone and is incomplete. The table shows 9,000 to 15,000 clones, with nearly 80% occurring only once. V dropped 4 bases and J dropped 6 bases, with 10 bases sitting between them. The germline gives CDR1 ENHRY, CDR2 SYGVKD. The length of the CDR3 is 12 residues. Comments on this clone: What it binds is unknown.

Documented time point: pre-treatment sample, taken before nivolumab and TIL therapy. Study findings and constraints: The baseline peripheral repertoire was partially replaced by infused TIL clonotypes that later decayed.

V gene TRBV10-3 combines with J gene TRBJ2-7, with a possible D match to TRBD1 (6 bases). Sample: blood, taken at baseline. The sequence derives from a person between 25 and 79 years old with non-small cell lung cancer. The CDR3: CAISGGQGEQYF. The CDR3 DNA follows: TGTGCCATCAGTGGGGGGCAAGGCGAGCAGTACTTC.